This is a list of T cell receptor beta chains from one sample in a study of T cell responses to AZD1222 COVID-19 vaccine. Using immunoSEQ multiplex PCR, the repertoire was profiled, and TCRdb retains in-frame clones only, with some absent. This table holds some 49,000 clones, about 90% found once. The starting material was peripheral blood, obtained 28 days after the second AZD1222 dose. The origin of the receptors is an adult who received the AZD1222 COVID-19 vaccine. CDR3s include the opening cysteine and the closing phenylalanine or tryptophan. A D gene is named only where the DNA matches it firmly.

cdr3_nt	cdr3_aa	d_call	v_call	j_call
TGTGCCAGCAGTTCAGGGTGGACTATCCTCACCTACGAGCAGTACTTC	CASSSGWTILTYEQYF	NA	TRBV6-5	TRBJ2-7
TGTGCCAGCAGTTTATTTCAGGGAAGGGGGTTTTTGGAAGCTTTCTTT	CASSLFQGRGFLEAFF	NA	TRBV28	TRBJ1-1
TGTGCCAGCAGCTTAGTGGTCAGAGCCTACGAGCAGTACTTC	CASSLVVRAYEQYF	NA	TRBV7-2	TRBJ2-7
TGTGCCAGCAGCTTAGACATCAAGGGCTTCCACGAGCAGTACTTC	CASSLDIKGFHEQYF	NA	TRBV11-2	TRBJ2-7
TGTGCCATCAGTGAGTCCGGACGAGAGACCCAGTACTTC	CAISESGRETQYF	NA	TRBV10-3	TRBJ2-5
TGCAGCGTTGACTCGGCCGACAAGAGGTACGGCTACACCTTC	CSVDSADKRYGYTF	NA	TRBV29-1	TRBJ1-2
TGTGCCAGCAGCTTAGTGGTCGCGGGGCCCTACAATGAGCAGTTCTTC	CASSLVVAGPYNEQFF	NA	TRBV13	TRBJ2-1
TGTGCCAGAAGCAAAGAAAACATTCAGTACTTC	CARSKENIQYF	NA	TRBV5-3	TRBJ2-4
TGTGCTAGCAGCTCCTTGACAGAGCCCCCTTATAACTATGGCTACACCTTC	CASSSLTEPPYNYGYTF	NA	TRBV7-7	TRBJ1-2
TGTGCCAGCAGCCCCCGGACTAGCCCGAACACCGGGGAGCTGTTTTTT	CASSPRTSPNTGELFF	TRBD2	TRBV9	TRBJ2-2